Listed below are T cell receptor beta chains from one sample, sequenced in a study of OX40 agonist ivuxolimab in advanced cancers. Assay used: immunoSEQ multiplex PCR; TCRdb lists only in-frame clones, some missing. The repertoire holds under 25,000 clones, with roughly 84% as singletons. This sample comprised CD4+ or CD8+ T cells sorted from blood, obtained in a trial of the OX40 agonist ivuxolimab. The receptor set was obtained from an adult with an advanced solid tumor such as melanoma, head and neck, liver or kidney cancer. The CDR3 runs from the conserved cysteine through the conserved F or W. Fields, in order: V gene, D gene, clone size, J gene, CDR3 DNA, CDR3 protein. A D gene is named only where the DNA matches it firmly. Where a row states a size, it is once, few, many or the class of an expanded clone; other rows omit it.

TRBV6-6	-	once	TRBJ1-1	TGTGCCAGCAAGGCAGGGAACACTGAAGCTTTCTTT	CASKAGNTEAFF
TRBV2	-	-	TRBJ2-1	TGTGCCAGCAGCGCCGGGACCCCGACCTACAATGAGCAGTTCTTC	CASSAGTPTYNEQFF
TRBV30	-	-	TRBJ2-5	TGTGCCTGGAGCCCGTCACTGAGGCAAGAGACCCAGTACTTC	CAWSPSLRQETQYF
TRBV14	-	-	TRBJ2-1	TGTGCCAGCAGCCAAGATTCTAGCTGGGCTGAGCAGTTCTTC	CASSQDSSWAEQFF
TRBV7-2	-	-	TRBJ1-4	TGTGCCAGCAGCCCCGACGGCGGAAAACTGTTTTTT	CASSPDGGKLFF
TRBV7-3	-	once	TRBJ2-3	TGTGCCAGCAGCTTACAAGCCCTATCTAGCACAGATACGCAGTATTTT	CASSLQALSSTDTQYF
TRBV7-9	-	-	TRBJ2-6	TGTGCCACCCTGGGGTACAGGCCGATCTCTGGGGCCAACGTCCTGACTTTC	CATLGYRPISGANVLTF
TRBV5-1	-	-	TRBJ2-2	TGCGCCAGCAGACCCGACAGGGGCCCCGGGCTAGCGGCGTCGAACACCGGGGAGCTGTTTTTT	CASRPDRGPGLAASNTGELFF
TRBV9	TRBD1	few	TRBJ2-4	TGTGCCAGCAGCGTAGGGACAGGGGCAAACATTCAGTACTTC	CASSVGTGANIQYF
TRBV5-1	-	-	TRBJ2-3	TGCGCCAGCAGGAGAGGGGCCGCAGCTAGCACAGATACGCAGTATTTT	CASRRGAAASTDTQYF
TRBV15	-	-	TRBJ1-1	TGTGCCACCAGCAGAGGTGGGGCCATGAACACTGAAGCTTTCTTT	CATSRGGAMNTEAFF
TRBV7-3	TRBD2	-	TRBJ2-2	TGTGCCAGCAGCCCGGGAGGGGGGAACACCGGGGAGCTGTTTTTT	CASSPGGGNTGELFF
TRBV18	-	-	TRBJ2-7	TGTGCCAGCTCCAGCAGGGGGGGCAACAACTCCTACGAGCAGTACTTC	CASSSRGGNNSYEQYF
TRBV5-6	-	-	TRBJ2-3	TGTGCCAGCAGCTTGGTCGAAGGTACGCAGTATTTT	CASSLVEGTQYF
TRBV7-7	-	-	TRBJ1-1	TGTGCTATCTCTCCGGTACTGGGCACTGAAGCTTTCTTT	CAISPVLGTEAFF
TRBV6-5	-	-	TRBJ2-2	TGTGCCACTAGAATCGGACACCTCAACACCGGGGAGCTGTTTTTT	CATRIGHLNTGELFF
TRBV10-3	TRBD1	medium-sized	TRBJ2-7	TGTGCCATCAGTGGCGGGACAGGGCTGCACGAGCAGTACTTC	CAISGGTGLHEQYF
TRBV6-5	-	-	TRBJ1-5	TGTGCCAGCAGCCCTCGGGGGGGCAATCAGCCCCAGCATTTT	CASSPRGGNQPQHF
TRBV5-1	TRBD1	-	TRBJ2-7	TGCGCCAGCAGCTTAGCGGGACAGGGGTTGCGCGAGCAGTACTTC	CASSLAGQGLREQYF
TRBV11-2	-	-	TRBJ1-6	TGTGCCAGCAGCTTATCGGTTCGGGAAGACTTTTCCGTTAATTCACCCCTCCACTTT	CASSLSVREDFSVNSPLHF
TRBV7-9	TRBD1	once	TRBJ1-4	TGTGCCAGCAGCCCGGGACAGGGGGCAACTAATGAAAAACTGTTTTTT	CASSPGQGATNEKLFF
TRBV12-5	-	-	TRBJ2-5	TGTGCTAGTGGTTTGGGGCCAGAAGAGACCCAGTACTTC	CASGLGPEETQYF
TRBV9	-	-	TRBJ1-1	TGTGCCAGCAGCGTAGCCCAACTGGGTGAAGCTTTCTTT	CASSVAQLGEAFF
TRBV6-5	-	-	TRBJ1-4	TGTGCCAGCAGTGATGCAACTAATGAAAAACTGTTTTTT	CASSDATNEKLFF
TRBV5-1	-	-	TRBJ2-5	TGCGCCAGCGGGGCAATGGAGGGGCGCGGAGAGACCCAGTACTTC	CASGAMEGRGETQYF
TRBV2	TRBD1	-	TRBJ2-5	TGTGCCAGCAGAGACGCGACAGGGGGCGAGACCCAGTACTTC	CASRDATGGETQYF
TRBV30	-	-	TRBJ2-1	TGTGCCTGGAGCTTTGCGGGTGCTGGGAAATTTGAGCAGTTCTTC	CAWSFAGAGKFEQFF
TRBV7-3	-	-	TRBJ1-1	TGTGCCAGCAGCCCCGTGGGGAGGAACACTGAAGCTTTCTTT	CASSPVGRNTEAFF
TRBV4-1	-	-	TRBJ1-5	TGCGCCAGCAGCCAAGAGGCGTACAGGGTTAGCAATCAGCCCCAGCATTTT	CASSQEAYRVSNQPQHF
TRBV19	-	medium-sized	TRBJ2-1	TGTGCCAGTAGTACCCTAGGGACATACAATGAGCAGTTCTTC	CASSTLGTYNEQFF
TRBV9	TRBD1	-	TRBJ2-1	TGTGCCAGCAGCGAGAGGGACAGGGGTGAGCAGTTCTTC	CASSERDRGEQFF
TRBV5-1	TRBD2	once	TRBJ2-7	TGCGCCAGCAGCAAGGGACTAGCGGGGGCCAGCTCCTACGAGCAGTACTTC	CASSKGLAGASSYEQYF
TRBV10-3	-	-	TRBJ2-5	TGTGCCATCAGCCTGCAGGGCCTTGCGGGAGAGACCCAGTACTTC	CAISLQGLAGETQYF
TRBV6-1	TRBD1	-	TRBJ1-5	TGTGCCAGCAGTTGGACAGGGGGATTGGATCAGCCCCAGCATTTT	CASSWTGGLDQPQHF
TRBV19	-	large	TRBJ2-7	TGTGCCAGTAGTAATAGGGGGGTGTCCTACGAGCAGTACTTC	CASSNRGVSYEQYF
TRBV29-1	-	-	TRBJ1-2	TGCAGCGTTGAAGACAGGTACGGCTATGGCTACACCTTC	CSVEDRYGYGYTF
TRBV6-4	TRBD1	-	TRBJ1-1	TGTGCCAGCAGTGTCGGACAGGGGAACACTGAAGCTTTCTTT	CASSVGQGNTEAFF
TRBV30	TRBD1	-	TRBJ1-3	TGTGCCTGGAGTTTTGGACAGGCCGCCTCTGGAAACACCATATATTTT	CAWSFGQAASGNTIYF
TRBV5-8	TRBD1	-	TRBJ2-2	TGTGCCAGCAGCTTGGTCCACGGGACAGGGGGCGCCTCCTTAAGCGGGGAGCTGTTTTTT	CASSLVHGTGGASLSGELFF
TRBV11-2	-	-	TRBJ1-1	TGTGCCAGCAGCTTAACTCCTACAGGTATGAACACTGAAGCTTTCTTT	CASSLTPTGMNTEAFF
TRBV5-1	TRBD1	-	TRBJ1-6	TGCGCCAGCAGCCCGGTCCGGGACAGGGCTGATTCACCCCTCCACTTT	CASSPVRDRADSPLHF
TRBV6-1	-	once	TRBJ1-2	TGTGCCAGCATGGAACAGAGACTCGTTAACTATGGCTACACCTTC	CASMEQRLVNYGYTF
TRBV11-2	-	-	TRBJ1-3	TGTGCCAGCGTACTCGGGACGGTGGGCTCTGGAAACACCATATATTTT	CASVLGTVGSGNTIYF
TRBV2	TRBD2	-	TRBJ2-1	TGTGCCAGCAGTGAAGCGCTTGGACTAGCGGGAGTTGAGCAGTTCTTC	CASSEALGLAGVEQFF
TRBV2	-	-	TRBJ1-1	TGTGCCAGCAGTCTGGAGGGGCGGAACACTGAAGCTTTCTTT	CASSLEGRNTEAFF
TRBV6-1	TRBD1	-	TRBJ1-5	TGTGCCAGCAGTGAAGGACAGGGGGCGTATCAGCCCCAGCATTTT	CASSEGQGAYQPQHF
TRBV15	-	-	TRBJ2-2	TGTGCCACCAGCAGAGATTGGGGCACCGGGGAGCTGTTTTTT	CATSRDWGTGELFF
TRBV29-1	-	-	TRBJ2-1	TGCAGCGTAAGACAGGCGATCTACAATGAGCAGTTCTTC	CSVRQAIYNEQFF
TRBV11-1	-	-	TRBJ2-1	TGTGCCAGCAGCACCAAGGACAGTGATGAGCAGTTCTTC	CASSTKDSDEQFF